The next 16 T cell receptor beta chains were all read from a single sample in a study of T cell changes during pregnancy in multiple sclerosis. Some clones are missing from TCRdb's copy, which holds only in-frame ones; the method was immunoSEQ multiplex PCR. The sample has just under 60,000 clones; 85% to 95% are singletons. Here the sequenced sample was peripheral blood, taken in the first trimester of pregnancy. These receptors came from a female donor with multiple sclerosis, enrolled in a pregnancy study.

This clone has only one observation. The chain couples TRBV6-5 to TRBJ1-5, with D hard to call. Trimming took off 7 bases at V and 5 bases at J, with 12 bases between the two ends. Per the germline V gene, CDR1 is MNHEY and CDR2 is SVGAGI. The CDR3 has 13 residues. In nucleotides, the CDR3 is TGTGCCAGCAACGGCCGGGGTGATCAGCCCCAGCATTTT. Translated: CASNGRGDQPQHF.

The J gene is TRBJ1-1, the V gene TRBV18; a possible D gene is TRBD1 (6 bases). V gave up 1 base and J gave up 4 bases, with 16 bases separating them. Germline V lookup: CDR1 KGHSH, CDR2 LQKENI. The CDR3 extends over 16 amino acids. The CDR3 region is CASSPQAGDVPTEAFF. The CDR3, as DNA: TGTGCCAGCTCACCACAGGCAGGGGATGTTCCCACTGAAGCTTTCTTT.

This chain joins TRBV7-2 and TRBJ2-7; no clear D gene. V lost 7 bases, J lost 0 bases, and 13 bases lay in between. The germline V gene encodes CDR1 SGHTA and CDR2 FQGNSA. The CDR3 consists of 14 residues. In DNA, the CDR3 is TGTGCCAGCACCCGAGATGTCCGCTCCTACGAGCAGTACTTC. This gives the protein CASTRDVRSYEQYF.

The chain joins TRBV9 to TRBJ2-3, with TRBD2 matching over 10 bases. V lost 0 bases and J lost 6; bases outside the gene matches: 10. There are 17 residues in the CDR3. CDR1 is SGDLS and CDR2 is YYNGEE in the germline V gene. The CDR3, as DNA: TGTGCCAGCAGCGTAGTGGGTAGCGGGGGGTCCGGGGATACGCAGTATTTT. It is translated as CASSVVGSGGSGDTQYF.

This chain uses TRBV7-3 with TRBJ2-1; 10 positions agree with TRBD2. This CDR3 has 13 amino acids. Germline V CDR1 and CDR2: SGHTA, FQGTGA. V was pared by 5 bases and J by 9 bases, with 4 bases of the junction left unmatched. CDR3 sequence reads: CASSLGTSVEQFF. In nucleotides, the CDR3 is TGTGCCAGCAGCCTCGGGACTAGCGTTGAGCAGTTCTTC.

This chain links TRBV19 with TRBJ2-7; tentatively, D is TRBD2 (7 bases). The length of the CDR3 is 16 residues. V was pared by 3 bases and J by 6 bases, with 21 bases between. Germline assignment: CDR1 LNHDA and CDR2 SQIVND (reference sequence). The DNA for the CDR3 is TGTGCCAGTAGTATCGGGGGGACAATGAAGGTGGGCGAGCAGTACTTC. This encodes CASSIGGTMKVGEQYF.

This sequence joins TRBV5-6 and TRBJ1-1; D uncertain. Between the trimmed V and J ends, which lost 4 bases and 5 bases, there was a span of 12 bases. There are 13 residues in the CDR3. Germline V lookup: CDR1 SGHDT, CDR2 YYEEEE. As DNA, the CDR3 is TGTGCCAGCAGCACCCTGGGCAGAACTGAAGCTTTCTTT. Its protein is CASSTLGRTEAFF.

The genes are TRBV5-1 and TRBJ1-4; TRBD1 matches at 7 bases. Losses at the gene ends were 0 bases for V and 8 bases for J; bases not matched to a gene: 16. The CDR3 sequence is 18 residues long. Germline assignment: CDR1 SGHRS and CDR2 YFSETQ. The CDR3 sequence is CASSLAGGNQGRGEKLFF. The CDR3 DNA is TGCGCCAGCAGCTTGGCAGGGGGAAATCAGGGGCGAGGCGAAAAACTGTTTTTT.

The chain has TRBV11-1 and TRBJ1-1; the match to TRBD1 covers 8 bases. The CDR3 spans 13 residues. The germline gives CDR1 SGHAT, CDR2 FQDESV (reference sequence). V dropped 7 bases and J dropped 6; count of bases not matched to a gene: 7. CDR3: CASMARGRSEAFF. The CDR3 DNA reads TGTGCCAGCATGGCCAGGGGGCGGTCTGAAGCTTTCTTT.

The CDR3 region has the DNA TGTGCCAGCAGTGAGTTGGAGCGGTCGAGAGCGGATACGCAGTATTTT. This gives the protein CASSELERSRADTQYF. This sequence joins TRBV2 and TRBJ2-3; TRBD2 might be the D (5 bases). CDR1 and CDR2 from the germline V gene are SNHLY and FYNNEI. V was cut by 3 bases and J by 6 bases, with 19 bases left in between. The CDR3 length is 16 residues. Full variable domain (rest looked up from reference TRBV2 and TRBJ2-3): EPEVTQTPSHQVTQMGQEVILRCVPISNHLYFYWYRQILGQKVEFLVSFYNNEISEKSEIFDDQFSVERPDGSNFTLKIRSTKLEDSAMYFCASSELERSRADTQYFGPGTRLTVL.

This clone was recorded a few times. This sequence joins TRBV6-6 and TRBJ2-7, with TRBD1 identical over 7 bases. Germline CDR1 MNHNY, CDR2 SVGAGI (reference sequence). The junction had 4 bases not matched to a gene; V was cut back by 5 bases and J by 3 bases. This CDR3 comprises 13 residues. CDR3 loop: CASSPWTGYEQYF. Written as DNA, the CDR3 is TGTGCCAGCAGTCCCTGGACAGGCTACGAGCAGTACTTC.

The V and J genes are TRBV27 and TRBJ1-4; 8 bases map to TRBD1. Trimming at V came to 9 bases and at J to 5 bases, leaving 5 bases not matched to a gene. From germline, CDR1 is MNHEY and CDR2 SMNVEV (reference sequence). The CDR3 spans 13 residues. The CDR3 here is CASTGGRNEKLFF. DNA of the CDR3: TGTGCCAGTACAGGGGGTCGAAATGAAAAACTGTTTTTT.

This clone has a single count. The rearrangement uses TRBV2 and TRBJ2-1, with D possibly being TRBD1 (7 bases). This CDR3 has 15 amino acids. V was shortened by 3 bases and J by 2 bases, with 11 bases between the two germline ends. Germline CDR1 and CDR2: SNHLY and FYNNEI. The CDR3 region has the DNA TGTGCCAGCAGTGAGTCCAGGGGGGCCTACAATGAGCAGTTCTTC. This gives the protein CASSESRGAYNEQFF.

The CDR3 is CASSSRARLTGELFF. The CDR3 DNA sequence: TGTGCCAGCAGCTCCAGGGCTAGATTGACCGGGGAGCTGTTTTTT. The chain couples TRBV7-2 to TRBJ2-2; perhaps TRBD1 as D (5 bases). The V gene lost 4 bases and the J gene lost 5 bases, with 14 bases spanning the gap. The CDR3 spans 15 residues. Germline CDR1 and CDR2: SGHTA and FQGNSA.

The chain combines TRBV6-6 with TRBJ2-5; 10 positions match TRBD1. The CDR3 runs to 14 residues. The germline V gene encodes CDR1 MNHNY and CDR2 SVGAGI (reference sequence). Trimming at V came to 7 bases and at J to 1 base, leaving 3 bases not matched to a gene. DNA for the CDR3: TGTGCCAGCAAGACAGGGGGCGTCCAAGAGACCCAGTACTTC. Its translation is CASKTGGVQETQYF.

The J gene is TRBJ2-2, the V gene TRBV5-4, with 7 nucleotides matching TRBD1. CDR3 length equals 16 residues. Looked up from germline, CDR1 is SGHNT and CDR2 is YYREEE (reference sequence). Trimming at V came to 1 base and at J to 1 base, leaving 4 bases not matched to a gene. The CDR3: CASSLWTGLNTGELFF. CDR3 DNA: TGTGCCAGCAGCTTGTGGACAGGATTGAACACCGGGGAGCTGTTTTTT.